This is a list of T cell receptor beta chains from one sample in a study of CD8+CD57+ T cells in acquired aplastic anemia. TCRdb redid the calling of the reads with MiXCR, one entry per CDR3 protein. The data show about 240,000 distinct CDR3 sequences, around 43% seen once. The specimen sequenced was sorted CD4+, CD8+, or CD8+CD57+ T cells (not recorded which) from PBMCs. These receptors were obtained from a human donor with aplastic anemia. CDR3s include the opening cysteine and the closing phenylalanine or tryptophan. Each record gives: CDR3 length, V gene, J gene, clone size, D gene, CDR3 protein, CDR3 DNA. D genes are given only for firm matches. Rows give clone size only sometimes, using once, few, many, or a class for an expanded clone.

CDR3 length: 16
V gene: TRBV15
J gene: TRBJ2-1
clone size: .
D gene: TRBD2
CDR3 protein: CATSSLAGGPRREQFF
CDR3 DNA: TGTGCCACCAGCAGCTTAGCGGGAGGGCCCCGGCGGGAGCAGTTCTTC

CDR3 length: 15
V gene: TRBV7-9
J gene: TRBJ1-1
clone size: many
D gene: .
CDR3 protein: CASSHLEAAYTEAFF
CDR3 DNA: TGTGCCAGCAGCCACCTAGAGGCAGCGTACACTGAAGCTTTCTTT

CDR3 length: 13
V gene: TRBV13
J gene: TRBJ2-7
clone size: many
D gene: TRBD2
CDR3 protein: CASTTGLAYEQYF
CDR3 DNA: TGTGCCAGCACAACGGGACTAGCTTACGAGCAGTACTTC

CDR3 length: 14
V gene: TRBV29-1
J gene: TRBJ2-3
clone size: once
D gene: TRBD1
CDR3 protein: CSLEDRGSTDTQYF
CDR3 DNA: TGCAGCTTGGAGGACAGGGGAAGCACAGATACGCAGTATTTT

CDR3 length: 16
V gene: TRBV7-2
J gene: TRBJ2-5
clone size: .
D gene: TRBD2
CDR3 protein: CASSVGDSGGVKTQYF
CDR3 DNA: TGTGCCAGCAGCGTAGGTGATAGCGGGGGGGTAAAGACCCAGTACTTC

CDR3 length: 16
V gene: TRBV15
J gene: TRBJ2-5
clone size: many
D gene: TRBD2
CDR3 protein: CATSFQPLAEQETQYF
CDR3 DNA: TGTGCCACCAGCTTTCAACCACTAGCGGAGCAAGAGACCCAGTACTTC

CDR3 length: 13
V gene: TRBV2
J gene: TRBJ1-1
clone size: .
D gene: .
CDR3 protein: CASSRPGRTEAFF
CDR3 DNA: TGTGCCAGCAGCCGTCCGGGGCGGACTGAAGCTTTCTTT

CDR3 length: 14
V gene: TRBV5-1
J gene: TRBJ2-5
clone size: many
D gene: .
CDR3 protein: CASSFAVGPETQYF
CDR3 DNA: TGCGCCAGCAGCTTCGCAGTAGGACCTGAGACCCAGTACTTC

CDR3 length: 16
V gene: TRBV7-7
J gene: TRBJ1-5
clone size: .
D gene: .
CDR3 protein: CASSLVAGCGYQPQHF
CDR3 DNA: TGTGCCAGCAGCTTAGTGGCAGGATGTGGGTATCAGCCCCAGCATTTT

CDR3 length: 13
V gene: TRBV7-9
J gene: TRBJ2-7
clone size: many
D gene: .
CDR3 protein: CASSPGNRDEQYF
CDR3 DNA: TGTGCCAGCAGCCCCGGGAATCGGGACGAGCAGTACTTC

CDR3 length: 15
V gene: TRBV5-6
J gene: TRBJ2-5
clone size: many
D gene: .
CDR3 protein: CASSLEVGATETQYF
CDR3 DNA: TGTGCCAGCAGCTTGGAGGTAGGGGCGACGGAGACCCAGTACTTC

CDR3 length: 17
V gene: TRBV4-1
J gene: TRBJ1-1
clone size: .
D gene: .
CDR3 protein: CASSLNGRGRRGTEAFF
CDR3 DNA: TGCGCCAGCAGCCTCAACGGGCGGGGACGGAGGGGGACTGAAGCTTTCTTT

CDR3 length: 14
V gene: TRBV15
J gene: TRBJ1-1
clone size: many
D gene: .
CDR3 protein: CATSVLGEGTEAFF
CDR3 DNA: TGTGCCACCAGCGTCCTCGGTGAAGGCACTGAAGCTTTCTTT

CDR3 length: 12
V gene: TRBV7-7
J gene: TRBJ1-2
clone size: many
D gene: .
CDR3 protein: CASTPVETLYTF
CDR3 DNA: TGTGCTAGCACCCCGGTAGAGACGCTCTACACCTTC

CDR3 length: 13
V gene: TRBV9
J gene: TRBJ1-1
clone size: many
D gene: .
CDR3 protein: CASSRGAETEAFF
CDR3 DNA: TGTGCCAGCAGCCGGGGAGCGGAGACTGAAGCTTTCTTT

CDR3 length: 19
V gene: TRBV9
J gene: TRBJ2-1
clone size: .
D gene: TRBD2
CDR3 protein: CASSLEGRSSGRNYNEQFF
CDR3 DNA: TGTGCCAGCAGCTTAGAGGGCAGGTCTAGCGGGAGGAACTACAATGAGCAGTTCTTC

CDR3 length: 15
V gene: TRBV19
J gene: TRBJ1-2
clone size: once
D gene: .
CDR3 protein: CASSREPRYNYGYTF
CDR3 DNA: TGTGCCAGTAGTAGGGAGCCACGCTATAACTATGGCTACACCTTC

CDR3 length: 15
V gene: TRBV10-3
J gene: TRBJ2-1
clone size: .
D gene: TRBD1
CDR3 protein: CAISGGQGARNEQFF
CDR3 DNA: TGTGCCATCAGCGGAGGACAGGGGGCGCGGAATGAGCAGTTCTTC

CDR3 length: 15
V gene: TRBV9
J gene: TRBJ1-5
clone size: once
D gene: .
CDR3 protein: CAGSPGTGSSQPQHF
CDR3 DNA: TGTGCCGGCAGCCCTGGGACGGGTAGCAGTCAGCCCCAGCATTTT

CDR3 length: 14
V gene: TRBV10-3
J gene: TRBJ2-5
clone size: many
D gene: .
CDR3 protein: CAISVKRFEETQYF
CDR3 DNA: TGTGCCATCAGTGTAAAGAGGTTCGAAGAGACCCAGTACTTC

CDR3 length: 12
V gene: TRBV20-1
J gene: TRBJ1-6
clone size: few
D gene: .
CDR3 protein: CSAKRGERGFRF
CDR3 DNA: TGCAGTGCTAAAAGAGGGGAGAGGGGTTTTCGCTTT

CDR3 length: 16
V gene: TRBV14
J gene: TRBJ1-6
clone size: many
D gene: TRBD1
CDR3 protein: CASSQDTTGGYSPLHF
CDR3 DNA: TGTGCCAGCAGCCAAGATACTACAGGGGGTTATTCACCCCTCCACTTT

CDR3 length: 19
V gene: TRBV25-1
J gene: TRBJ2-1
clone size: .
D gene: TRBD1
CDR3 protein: CASSQDFYRDRGTYNEQFF
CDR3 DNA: TGTGCCAGCAGCCAAGATTTTTACCGGGACAGGGGAACCTACAATGAGCAGTTCTTC

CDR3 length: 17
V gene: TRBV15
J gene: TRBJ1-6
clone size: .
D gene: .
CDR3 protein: CATSSGTRIYLGSPLHF
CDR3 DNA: TGTGCCACCAGCTCCGGGACAAGGATCTACTTAGGTTCACCCCTCCACTTT

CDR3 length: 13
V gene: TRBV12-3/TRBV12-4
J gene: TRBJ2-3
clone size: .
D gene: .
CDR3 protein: CASRLKGVNEQYF
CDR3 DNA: TGTGCCAGCAGGCTCAAGGGGGTGAATGAGCAGTATTTT

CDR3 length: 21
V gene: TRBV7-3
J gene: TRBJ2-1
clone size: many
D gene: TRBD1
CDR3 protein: CASSFNRLGTGLNRSYNEQFF
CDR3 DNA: TGTGCCAGCAGCTTTAATAGGCTAGGGACAGGGTTGAATCGCTCCTACAATGAGCAGTTCTTC

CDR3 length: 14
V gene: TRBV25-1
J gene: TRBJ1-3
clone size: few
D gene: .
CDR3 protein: CASSEERTGNTIYF
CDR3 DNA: TGTGCCAGCAGTGAGGAAAGGACTGGAAACACCATATATTTT

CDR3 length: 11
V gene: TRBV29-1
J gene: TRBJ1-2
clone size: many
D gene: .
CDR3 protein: CSVEGRRGYTF
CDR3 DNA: TGCAGCGTTGAAGGGCGGAGGGGCTACACCTTC

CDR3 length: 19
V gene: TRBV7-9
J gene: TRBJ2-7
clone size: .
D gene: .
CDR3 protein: CASSSILGTGEWGVDEQYF
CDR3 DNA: TGTGCCAGCAGCTCCATTCTTGGGACGGGAGAGTGGGGGGTCGACGAGCAGTACTTC

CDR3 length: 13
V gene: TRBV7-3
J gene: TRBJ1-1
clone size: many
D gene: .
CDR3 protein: CASSSTGRDEAFF
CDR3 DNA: TGTGCCAGCAGCAGCACAGGGAGGGATGAAGCTTTCTTT

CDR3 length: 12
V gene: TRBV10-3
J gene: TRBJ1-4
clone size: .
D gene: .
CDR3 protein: CAISEHNEKLFF
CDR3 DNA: TGTGCCATCAGTGAGCATAATGAAAAACTGTTTTTT

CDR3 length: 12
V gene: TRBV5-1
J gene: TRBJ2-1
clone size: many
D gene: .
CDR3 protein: CASSLGGNEQFF
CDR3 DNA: TGTGCCAGCAGCTTAGGGGGGAATGAGCAGTTCTTC

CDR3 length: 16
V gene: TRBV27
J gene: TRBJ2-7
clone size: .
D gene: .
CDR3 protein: CATLRPSERSSYEQYF
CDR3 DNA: TGTGCCACCCTACGTCCTTCAGAGAGGAGCTCCTACGAGCAGTACTTC

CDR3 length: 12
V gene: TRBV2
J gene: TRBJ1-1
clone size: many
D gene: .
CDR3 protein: CAALGLNTEAFF
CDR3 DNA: TGTGCCGCCCTGGGATTGAACACTGAAGCTTTCTTT

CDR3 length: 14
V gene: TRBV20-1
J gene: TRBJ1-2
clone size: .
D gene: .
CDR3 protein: CSVRTARDNYGYTF
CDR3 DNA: TGCAGTGTTAGGACAGCCAGGGACAACTATGGCTACACCTTC

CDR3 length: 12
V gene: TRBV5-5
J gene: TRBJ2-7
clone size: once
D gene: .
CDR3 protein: CASGLSLYEQYF
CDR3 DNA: TGTGCCAGCGGCTTATCACTTTACGAGCAGTACTTC

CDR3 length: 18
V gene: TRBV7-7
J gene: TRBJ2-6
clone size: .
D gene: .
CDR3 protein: CASSLKATANSGANVLTF
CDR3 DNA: TGTGCTAGCAGCTTGAAGGCCACCGCGAACTCTGGGGCCAACGTCCTGACTTTC

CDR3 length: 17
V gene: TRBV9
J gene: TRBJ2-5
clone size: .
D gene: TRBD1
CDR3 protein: CASSLQGSLERQETQYF
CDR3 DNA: TGTGCCAGCAGCTTACAGGGGAGTTTGGAGCGCCAAGAGACCCAGTACTTC

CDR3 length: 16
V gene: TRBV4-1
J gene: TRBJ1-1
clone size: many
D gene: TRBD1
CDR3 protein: CASSQPTGRRRTEAFF
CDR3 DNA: TGCGCCAGCAGCCAGCCGACAGGGCGTAGGAGGACTGAAGCTTTCTTT

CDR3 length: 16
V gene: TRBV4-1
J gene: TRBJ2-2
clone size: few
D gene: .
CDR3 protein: CASSQVFWFFPGELFF
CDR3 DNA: TGCGCCAGCAGCCAAGTGTTCTGGTTTTTTCCCGGGGAGCTGTTTTTT

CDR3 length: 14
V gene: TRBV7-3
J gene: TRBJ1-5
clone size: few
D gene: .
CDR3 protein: CASSLGGANQPQHF
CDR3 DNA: TGTGCCAGCAGCTTGGGAGGGGCCAATCAGCCCCAGCATTTT

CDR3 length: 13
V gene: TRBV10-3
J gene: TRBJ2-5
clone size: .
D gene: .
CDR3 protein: CAIKRDIQETQYF
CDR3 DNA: TGTGCCATCAAACGAGACATCCAAGAGACCCAGTACTTC

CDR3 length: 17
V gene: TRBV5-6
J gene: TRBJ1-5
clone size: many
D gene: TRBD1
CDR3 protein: CASSMTGNFLVNQPQHF
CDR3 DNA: TGTGCCAGCAGCATGACAGGGAATTTTTTAGTGAATCAGCCCCAGCATTTT

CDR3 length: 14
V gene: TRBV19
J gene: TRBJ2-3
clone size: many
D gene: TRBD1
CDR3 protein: CASSIQGVRDTQYF
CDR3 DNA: TGTGCCAGTAGTATTCAGGGGGTACGCGATACGCAGTATTTT

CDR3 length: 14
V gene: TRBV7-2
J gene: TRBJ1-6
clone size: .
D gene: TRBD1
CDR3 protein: CASSLEGQGSPLHF
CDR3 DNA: TGTGCCAGCAGCTTAGAGGGACAGGGTTCACCCCTCCACTTT

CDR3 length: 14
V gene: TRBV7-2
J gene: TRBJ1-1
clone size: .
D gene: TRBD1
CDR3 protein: CASSFGTGGTEASF
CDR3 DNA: TGTGCCAGCAGCTTTGGGACAGGGGGCACTGAAGCTTCCTTT

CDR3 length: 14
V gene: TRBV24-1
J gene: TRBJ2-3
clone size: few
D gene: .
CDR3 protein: CATSDWRDTDTQYF
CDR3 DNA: TGTGCCACCAGTGATTGGCGGGACACAGATACGCAGTATTTT

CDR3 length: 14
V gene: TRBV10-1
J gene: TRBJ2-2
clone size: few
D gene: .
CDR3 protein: CASSESANTGELFF
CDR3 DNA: TGCGCCAGCAGTGAGTCAGCGAACACCGGGGAGCTGTTTTTT

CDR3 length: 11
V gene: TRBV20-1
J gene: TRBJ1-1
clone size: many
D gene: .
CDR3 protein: CSARDEGMAFF
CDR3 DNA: TGCAGTGCTAGAGATGAGGGGATGGCTTTCTTT

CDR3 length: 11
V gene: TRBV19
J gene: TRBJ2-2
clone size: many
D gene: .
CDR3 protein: CATALGTELFF
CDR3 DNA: TGTGCCACTGCTTTGGGGACGGAGCTGTTTTTT

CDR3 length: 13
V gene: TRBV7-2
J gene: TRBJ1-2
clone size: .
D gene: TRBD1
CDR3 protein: CASSPDRGQGYTF
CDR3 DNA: TGTGCCAGCAGCCCCGACAGGGGGCAAGGCTACACCTTC

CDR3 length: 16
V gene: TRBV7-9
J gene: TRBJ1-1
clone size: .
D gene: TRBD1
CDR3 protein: CASSPGTGNLNTEAFF
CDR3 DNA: TGTGCCAGCAGCCCGGGGACAGGAAACCTGAACACTGAAGCTTTCTTT

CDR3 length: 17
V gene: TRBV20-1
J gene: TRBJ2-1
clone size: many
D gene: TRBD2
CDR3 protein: CSARDRASGRVYNEQFF
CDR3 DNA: TGCAGTGCTAGAGATCGGGCTAGCGGGAGGGTTTACAATGAGCAGTTCTTC

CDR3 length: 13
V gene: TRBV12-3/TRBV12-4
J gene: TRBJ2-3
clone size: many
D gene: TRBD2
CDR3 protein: CASSSAGGTTQYF
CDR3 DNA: TGTGCCAGCAGTTCTGCGGGGGGAACTACGCAGTATTTT

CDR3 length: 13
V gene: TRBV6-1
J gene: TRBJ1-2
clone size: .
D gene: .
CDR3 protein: CASSELGDYGYTF
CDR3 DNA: TGTGCCAGCAGTGAACTTGGGGACTATGGCTACACCTTC

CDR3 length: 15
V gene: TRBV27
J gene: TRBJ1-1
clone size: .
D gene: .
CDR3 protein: CASSLSPGRDAEAFF
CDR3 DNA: TGTGCCAGCAGTTTATCCCCAGGGCGGGACGCTGAAGCTTTCTTT

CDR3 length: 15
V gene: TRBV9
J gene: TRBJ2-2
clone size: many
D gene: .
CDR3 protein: CASSVGGLPGGELFF
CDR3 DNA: TGTGCCAGCAGCGTAGGGGGACTTCCAGGTGGGGAGCTGTTTTTT

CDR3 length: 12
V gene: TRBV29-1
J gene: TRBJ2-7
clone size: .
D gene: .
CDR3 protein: CSVAVLSYEQYF
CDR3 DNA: TGCAGCGTGGCGGTTCTCTCCTACGAGCAGTACTTC